The rows below give T cell receptor beta chains drawn from one sample of a study of CD8 T cells in Susac syndrome. MiXCR, applied by TCRdb to the immunoSEQ multiplex PCR reads, yields one record per CDR3 protein. The sample lists fewer than 85,000 distinct CDR3 sequences, 85% to 95% occurring once. The specimen was CD8+ T cells from PBMCs. All receptors come from a human donor with Susac syndrome. Each CDR3 is given with its conserved first and last residue. A D gene is named only where the DNA matches it firmly. Clone size is stated in some rows and not others, as once, few, many or a class when expanded.

-	TRBV4-3	TRBD2	TRBJ2-1	CASSQDGTNPNNEQFF	TGCGCCAGCAGCCAAGACGGGACTAACCCTAACAATGAGCAGTTCTTC
-	TRBV13	-	TRBJ2-5	CASSFRVQETQYF	TGTGCCAGCAGCTTCCGGGTCCAAGAGACCCAGTACTTC
-	TRBV12-3/TRBV12-4	-	TRBJ2-7	CASSSGTAPYEQYF	TGTGCCAGCAGCTCCGGGACGGCCCCCTACGAGCAGTACTTC
-	TRBV29-1	TRBD2	TRBJ2-1	CSVEGLADVNEQFF	TGCAGCGTTGAAGGACTAGCGGATGTTAATGAGCAGTTCTTC
once	TRBV4-1	TRBD2	TRBJ2-1	CASSQPGLSHNEQFF	TGCGCCAGCAGCCAGCCGGGACTATCACACAATGAGCAGTTCTTC
-	TRBV9	TRBD2	TRBJ2-1	CASSVAGGGNEQFF	TGTGCCAGCAGCGTAGCGGGAGGAGGGAATGAGCAGTTCTTC
-	TRBV19	-	TRBJ1-1	CASSIGTEAFF	TGTGCCAGTAGTATTGGGACTGAAGCTTTCTTT
-	TRBV15	-	TRBJ2-5	CAISDRYREPQETQYF	TGTGCCATCTCAGACCGATACAGGGAACCTCAAGAGACCCAGTACTTC
-	TRBV2	-	TRBJ2-5	CASSGPGPETQYF	TGTGCCAGCAGTGGTCCAGGGCCAGAGACCCAGTACTTC
-	TRBV4-1	-	TRBJ1-1	CASSHPTGLSTEAFF	TGCGCCAGCAGCCACCCAACGGGACTCAGCACTGAAGCTTTCTTT
-	TRBV9	-	TRBJ2-1	CASSVGGHEQFF	TGTGCCAGCAGCGTAGGCGGCCATGAGCAGTTCTTC
-	TRBV29-1	TRBD1	TRBJ2-7	CSAWDRDSHEQYF	TGCAGCGCCTGGGACAGGGACTCCCACGAGCAGTACTTC
-	TRBV6-5	-	TRBJ1-2	CASSYGGSYGYTF	TGTGCCAGCAGTTACGGGGGGTCCTATGGCTACACCTTC
-	TRBV19	-	TRBJ1-5	CASIPDGGSNQPQHF	TGTGCCAGTATCCCAGACGGAGGTAGCAATCAGCCCCAGCATTTT
-	TRBV9	TRBD2	TRBJ2-1	CASSVGLAGAEQFF	TGTGCCAGCAGCGTAGGACTAGCGGGAGCTGAGCAGTTCTTC
-	TRBV7-3	-	TRBJ2-3	CASSPGGTDTQYF	TGTGCCAGCAGCCCTGGGGGGACAGATACGCAGTATTTT
-	TRBV13	-	TRBJ2-5	CASSLSSRQETQYF	TGTGCCAGCAGCTTAAGCAGCCGCCAAGAGACCCAGTACTTC
-	TRBV20-1	TRBD2	TRBJ2-7	CSARDLGLVGYEQYF	TGCAGTGCTAGAGATTTGGGACTAGTGGGCTACGAGCAGTACTTC
-	TRBV28	TRBD2	TRBJ2-1	CASSFQETSGLEQFF	TGTGCCAGCAGTTTTCAGGAGACTAGCGGGTTAGAGCAGTTCTTC
-	TRBV20-1	TRBD1	TRBJ1-4	CSAFIYGQGFNEKLFF	TGCAGTGCCTTTATCTACGGACAGGGCTTTAATGAAAAACTGTTTTTT
-	TRBV6-6	TRBD1	TRBJ2-5	CASSYRGQGLWETQYF	TGTGCCAGCAGTTACAGGGGACAGGGGTTATGGGAGACCCAGTACTTC
-	TRBV5-6	TRBD1	TRBJ1-5	CASSLGTGGARQPQHF	TGTGCCAGCAGCTTGGGAACAGGGGGCGCGAGACAGCCCCAGCATTTT
-	TRBV29-1	-	TRBJ2-7	CSVQDDPYEQYF	TGCAGCGTTCAGGACGATCCCTACGAGCAGTACTTC
-	TRBV12-3/TRBV12-4	TRBD1	TRBJ2-1	CASKGASNEQFF	TGTGCCAGCAAGGGGGCGAGCAATGAGCAGTTCTTC
-	TRBV5-6	-	TRBJ2-1	CASSSSSYNEQFF	TGTGCCAGCAGCTCCAGCTCCTACAATGAGCAGTTCTTC
-	TRBV30	TRBD1	TRBJ1-2	CAWRDRECYTF	TGTGCCTGGAGGGACAGGGAGTGCTACACCTTC
-	TRBV29-1	-	TRBJ2-3	CSVEKRAPEGGTDTQYF	TGCAGCGTTGAGAAGCGGGCGCCCGAAGGTGGCACAGATACGCAGTATTTT
-	TRBV20-1	-	TRBJ2-4	CSARAGMGNIQYF	TGCAGTGCTAGGGCAGGGATGGGAAACATTCAGTACTTC
-	TRBV19	-	TRBJ2-1	CASSIVGTGEQFF	TGTGCCAGTAGTATAGTGGGGACTGGTGAGCAGTTCTTC